This record concerns one T cell receptor (beta chain) sequence. Other DNA sequences within the sample encode an identical CDR3. V lost 5 bases to trimming and J lost 2 bases; unmatched junction nucleotides: 10. This CDR3 region has 16 residues. The V gene's germline CDR1 is MNHNY and CDR2 SVGAGI (reference sequence). The data were obtained in a study of blood T cell repertoires in COVID-19. Per the original methods: Estimation of nucleated cell counts relied on the amplification of reference gene primers. Repertoires were generated with immunoSEQ multiplex PCR, while TCRdb's copy carries only in-frame clones and drops some. The D gene and trimming were derived from the DNA, and the V and J assignments and clone size from that table. The table lists roughly 95,000 clones, 84% of them singletons, with approximately 22% in the top ten.

The source is a human donor in a cohort sampled during active COVID-19. This chain uses TRBV6-6 with TRBJ1-2; 8 nucleotides line up with TRBD1. Input material: peripheral blood. CDR3 sequence: CASSPLQGGGNYGYTF. CDR3 coding DNA: TGTGCCAGCAGTCCCCTACAGGGGGGAGGGAACTATGGCTACACCTTC.